The 20 T cell receptor beta chains below come from one sample, sequenced in a study of blood T cells in healthy people across ages. A sample-barcoded 5' primer and a J-beta primer mix were used in a second PCR of roughly 6 to 12 cycles. MiXCR, run by TCRdb on the 5' RACE reads, gives a single entry per CDR3 protein. The data contain around 900,000 distinct CDR3 sequences, 29% of them singletons. The sequencing input was blood. The receptor set was obtained from a woman at least 80 years old in good health.

This clonotype appeared many times. The CDR3 region has the DNA TGCAGTGCTATGGGGACAGGGTCCTACAATGAGCAGTTCTTC. It is translated as CSAMGTGSYNEQFF. V gene TRBV20-1 combines with J gene TRBJ2-1, with 9 positions matching TRBD1. Germline V gene data show CDR1 as DFQATT and CDR2 as SNEGSKA (reference sequence). The J segment lost 1 base and the V segment lost 4 bases, leaving 2 bases of the junction unmatched. CDR3 length: 14 amino acids.

Details on this clonotype: This may be a read error, as it is one base from a much larger clone. The V gene is TRBV20-1, the J gene TRBJ1-2, with D unclear. Germline loops: CDR1 DFQATT, CDR2 SNEGSKA (reference sequence). Trimming removed 4 bases at V and 11 bases at J, with 17 bases between. CDR3 length: 12 residues. The DNA of the CDR3 is TGCAGTGCTATAGGGCAAGAAGCCAGATACACCTTC. Translation: CSAIGQEARYTF.

The table lists this clonotype with many counts. The chain employs TRBV5-8 and TRBJ2-4; D unclear. V was cut by 1 base and J by 1 base, with 6 bases left in between. Germline V gene sequence: CDR1 SGHTS, CDR2 YDEGEE. The CDR3 has 14 residues. In DNA form, the CDR3 reads TGTGCCAGCAGCTTGACCCCGGCCAAAAACATTCAGTACTTC. Its translation is CASSLTPAKNIQYF.

This chain connects TRBV6-4 to TRBJ2-1; D may be TRBD2 (6 bases). Germline assignment: CDR1 MRHNA and CDR2 SNTAGT. Between the trimmed V and J ends, which lost 0 bases and 0 bases, there was a span of 12 bases. The CDR3 contains 17 residues. The CDR3 spells CASSDSTGASSYNEQFF. The CDR3 region has the DNA TGTGCCAGCAGTGACTCGACGGGAGCGAGCTCCTACAATGAGCAGTTCTTC.

This clonotype was observed a handful of times. The V gene is TRBV7-9, the J gene TRBJ2-4; D is possibly TRBD2 (6 bases). The V gene lost 3 bases and the J gene lost 0 bases, with 18 bases spanning the gap. This CDR3 is 18 amino acids long. Germline V gene lookup returns CDR1 SEHNR and CDR2 FQNEAQ (reference sequence). The DNA for the CDR3 is TGTGCCAGCAGCTTCGGTCCGGCGGGGCCCATAGCCAAAAACATTCAGTACTTC. It yields the protein CASSFGPAGPIAKNIQYF.

This clonotype was observed many times. The rearrangement links TRBV10-3 to TRBJ2-5; 8 bases line up with TRBD2. CDR3 length equals 15 residues. Germline CDR1 is ENHRY and CDR2 is SYGVKD. Germline trimming cut 6 bases from V and 5 bases from J; bases unmatched to any gene: 11. The CDR3 sequence is CAISVGGALGETQYF. DNA for the CDR3: TGTGCCATCAGCGTCGGGGGGGCTTTGGGGGAGACCCAGTACTTC.

The table lists this clonotype with many counts. This sequence joins TRBV7-9 and TRBJ2-1; D is ambiguous. Looked up from germline, CDR1 is SEHNR and CDR2 is FQNEAQ (reference sequence). The length of the CDR3 is 16 residues. V was shortened by 5 bases and J by 0 bases, with 14 bases between the two germline ends. CDR3 amino acids: CASSTASPSSYNEQFF. As DNA, the CDR3 is TGTGCCAGCAGCACAGCGTCCCCTAGCTCCTACAATGAGCAGTTCTTC.

Note on this clonotype: Possible read error: a much larger clone is one base away. The chain couples TRBV6-2 or TRBV6-3 to TRBJ2-3; D is perhaps TRBD2 (6 bases). The CDR3 is 16 residues long. The germline V gene has CDR1 MNHEY and CDR2 SVGEGT. V gave up 0 bases and J gave up 8 bases, with 18 bases separating them. CDR3 coding DNA: TGTGCCAGCAGTTACTCGATTGCTGGCGGGGAGATTACGCAGTATTTT. Amino acid sequence: CASSYSIAGGEITQYF.

The chain combines TRBV7-2 with TRBJ1-5, with 10 bases that match TRBD1. CDR1 and CDR2 (germline): SGHTA, FQGNSA. The CDR3 covers 15 residues. V dropped 5 bases and J dropped 7; count of bases not matched to a gene: 8. Here the CDR3 reads CASSTRTGGRQPQHF. For the CDR3, the DNA is TGTGCCAGCAGCACCAGGACAGGGGGACGGCAGCCCCAGCATTTT.

The rearrangement uses TRBV6-1 and TRBJ1-5; D gene ambiguous. Germline loops: CDR1 MNHNS, CDR2 SASEGT. V shed 8 bases and J shed 5 bases, with 19 bases lying between them. The CDR3 contains 15 residues. The CDR3 DNA is TGTGCCAGCGCAGGAGGGCTCTCAAAATATCAGCCCCAGCATTTT. It is translated as CASAGGLSKYQPQHF.

Written as DNA, the CDR3 is TGCGCCAGCAGCCAGACAGGGGGCGCGGACACCGGGGAGCTGTTTTTT. Translating gives CASSQTGGADTGELFF. J is TRBJ2-2 and V is TRBV4-3; 10 nucleotides line up with TRBD1. V was clipped by 3 bases and J by 3 bases; unmatched bases: 4. The CDR3 covers 16 residues. CDR1 is LGHNA and CDR2 is YSLEER in the germline V gene.

The table lists this clonotype with a few counts. The rearrangement joins TRBV20-1 to TRBJ1-4; possible D gene TRBD1, 5 bases. Germline V CDR1 and CDR2: DFQATT, SNEGSKA (reference sequence). This CDR3 is 14 amino acids long. V lost 3 bases, J lost 6 bases, and 14 bases lay in between. The CDR3 coding sequence is TGCAGTGCTAGGGTATGGGGCGCCGATGAAAAACTGTTTTTT. Its protein is CSARVWGADEKLFF.

The chain couples TRBV5-1 to TRBJ1-1, with D unclear. Trimming removed 3 bases at V and 4 bases at J, with 13 bases between. Germline V gene lookup returns CDR1 SGHRS and CDR2 YFSETQ. This CDR3 is built from 14 residues. The DNA for the CDR3 is TGCGCCAGCAGCTCCACCCCTTCGGGCACTGAAGCTTTCTTT. Amino acids: CASSSTPSGTEAFF.

This chain connects TRBV7-9 to TRBJ1-3, with TRBD1 identical over 7 bases. Trimming cost V 4 bases and J 4 bases; bases outside gene matches: 7. CDR3 size: 15 residues. Germline CDR1 is SEHNR and CDR2 is FQNEAQ (reference sequence). The CDR3 DNA reads as TGTGCCAGCAGCTACGGGACAGATAGCGGAAACACCATATATTTT. Its protein is CASSYGTDSGNTIYF. Based on the CDR3 plus reference TRBV7-9 and TRBJ1-3, the full variable domain is DTGVSQNPRHKITKRGQNVTFRCDPISEHNRLYWYRQTLGQGPEFLTYFQNEAQLEKSRLLSDRFSAERPKGSFSTLEIQRTEQGDSAMYLCASSYGTDSGNTIYFGEGSWLTVV.

V gene TRBV6-1 combines with J gene TRBJ2-5; maybe TRBD1 (5 bases). Germline loops: CDR1 MNHNS, CDR2 SASEGT. The CDR3 is 15 amino acids. The V and J ends lost 0 bases and 11 bases respectively, with 19 bases between them. CDR3 in amino acids: CASSEAAAGNNEQYF. The CDR3 coding sequence is TGTGCCAGCAGTGAAGCGGCCGCAGGGAACAATGAGCAGTACTTC.

Comment on this clonotype: Since no conserved phenylalanine or tryptophan closes the CDR3, a read error is the likely cause. This chain joins TRBV19 and TRBJ1-2; no reliable D call. The germline V gene encodes CDR1 LNHDA and CDR2 SQIVND (reference sequence). Trimming pared 6 bases from V and 3 bases from J, leaving 20 bases between. The CDR3 sequence is 16 residues long. CDR3 DNA: TGTGCCAGTAGCCTCGGCCCCGGCAGGTGGGACTATGGCTACACCTTA. It encodes CASSLGPGRWDYGYTL.

The chain links TRBV14 to TRBJ2-7; weak D call: TRBD1 (5 bases). The germline gives CDR1 SGHDN, CDR2 FVKESK. V was pared by 1 base and J by 5 bases, with 24 bases between. The CDR3 runs 18 residues. The CDR3 DNA sequence: TGTGCCAGCAGCCAAGGATGGAAGGGGCACGGCTCCTACAACGAGCAGTACTTC. This codes for CASSQGWKGHGSYNEQYF. Complete variable domain (other parts from reference TRBV14 and TRBJ2-7): EAGVTQFPSHSVIEKGQTVTLRCDPISGHDNLYWYRRVMGKEIKFLLHFVKESKQDESGMPNNRFLAERTGGTYSTLKVQPAELEDSGVYFCASSQGWKGHGSYNEQYFGPGTRLTVT.

The chain recombines TRBV7-2 with TRBJ2-7, with TRBD1 matching 7 bases. With V trimmed by 8 bases and J by 9 bases, 19 bases remained unmatched. The length of the CDR3 is 15 residues. Germline V gives CDR1 SGHTA, CDR2 FQGNSA. The CDR3 nucleotides are TGTGCCAGCTGCCGCGATCTTGGGACAGCCGACGGGCAGTACTTC. Amino acids: CASCRDLGTADGQYF.

This clonotype was observed many times. The V gene is TRBV7-9, the J gene TRBJ2-7, with a tentative D call TRBD2 (6 bases). CDR3 length: 15 residues. The V gene's germline CDR1 is SEHNR and CDR2 FQNEAQ (reference sequence). V was pared by 5 bases and J by 2 bases, with 16 bases between. The CDR3 here is CASSDWRGKTYEQYF. The CDR3 nucleotides are TGTGCCAGCAGCGATTGGCGGGGTAAGACCTACGAGCAGTACTTC.

This clonotype was recorded at least ten times. This chain joins TRBV5-1 and TRBJ2-3; D is unclear. The CDR3 runs to 15 residues. Germline CDR1 and CDR2: SGHRS and YFSETQ. V lost 0 bases to trimming and J lost 2 bases, with 10 bases between them. The CDR3 loop reads CASSLAPQPTDTQYF. CDR3 DNA sequence: TGCGCCAGCAGCTTGGCCCCCCAGCCCACAGATACGCAGTATTTT.